This T cell receptor beta chain was sequenced in a study of shared clonotypes between healthy human individuals. The overall study: Per donor, three plates held CD4 naive cells, three held CD4 memory, two held CD8 naive and one held CD8 memory.

This CDR3 comprises 15 residues. Germline V lookup: CDR1 SEHNR, CDR2 FQNEAQ (reference sequence). Trimming pared 1 base from V and 2 bases from J, leaving 8 bases between. In the original analysis: Quality scores were absent from the junction-only immunoSEQ sequences, so filtering differed. TCRdb's table, derived via immunoSEQ multiplex PCR, lists solely in-frame clones and lacks some. V, J and clone size are those of that table, while D and trimming were read from the DNA. The table includes 2 million to 2.5 million clones, 95% detected once. This TCR was recovered from a man aged 18 to 30 in good health. Sequencing was carried out using naive CD4+ T cells sorted from blood. The subset: CD45RA+ positively selected. This chain uses TRBV7-9 with TRBJ2-2, with D unresolved. The CDR3 nucleotides are TGTGCCAGCAGCTTAGGCAGGACCAACACCGGGGAGCTGTTTTTT. It encodes CASSLGRTNTGELFF.